This T cell receptor (beta chain) was captured by sequencing in a study of blood T cell repertoires in COVID-19. About the study: Spain, Italy and the United States supplied samples that represented acute and convalescent COVID-19.

The assay was immunoSEQ multiplex PCR, and TCRdb's table has in-frame clones only and misses some. The data hold roughly 250,000 clones, with 80% to 95% observed a single time. The CDR3 is 14 amino acids. CDR1 and CDR2 (germline): SGHRS, YFSETQ. V lost 4 bases, J lost 5 bases, and 4 bases stayed unmatched. The sample taken for sequencing was PBMCs or T cells enriched from blood (not recorded which). This rearrangement joins TRBV5-1 to TRBJ2-1, with 9 bases identical to TRBD2. This sequence originates from a woman in her late teens or twenties who had recovered from COVID-19. Here the CDR3 DNA reads TGCGCCAGCAGCAAGGGACTAGCTGACAATGAGCAGTTCTTC. This translates into CASSKGLADNEQFF.